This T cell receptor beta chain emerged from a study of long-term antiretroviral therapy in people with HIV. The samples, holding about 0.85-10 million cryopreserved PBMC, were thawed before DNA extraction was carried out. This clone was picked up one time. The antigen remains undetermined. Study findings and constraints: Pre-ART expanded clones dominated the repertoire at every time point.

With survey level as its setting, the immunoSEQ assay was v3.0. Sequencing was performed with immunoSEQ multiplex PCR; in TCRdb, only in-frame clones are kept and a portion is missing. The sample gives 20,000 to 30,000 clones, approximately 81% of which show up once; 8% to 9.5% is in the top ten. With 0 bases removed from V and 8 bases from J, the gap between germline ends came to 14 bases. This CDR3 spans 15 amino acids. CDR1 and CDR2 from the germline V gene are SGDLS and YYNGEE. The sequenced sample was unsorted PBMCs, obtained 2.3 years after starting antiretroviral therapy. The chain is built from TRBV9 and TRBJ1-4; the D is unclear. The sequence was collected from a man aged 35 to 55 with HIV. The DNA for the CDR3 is TGTGCCAGCAGCGTAGCGACCGGAGCCAAGGAAAAACTGTTTTTT. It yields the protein CASSVATGAKEKLFF.